The 8 T cell receptor beta chains below all came from one sample that was sequenced in a study of T cells after yellow fever vaccination. Using its own MiXCR run on the 5' RACE reads, TCRdb lists one record per CDR3 protein. The sample yields 100,000 to 150,000 distinct CDR3 sequences, more than 7.5% seen once. Source: CD8+ T cells sorted from PBMCs, taken on the day of the yellow fever booster vaccination. The receptors originated from a man aged 18 to 29 who received the YFV17D yellow fever vaccine.

The gene calls are TRBV7-9 and TRBJ2-7; D not resolved. This CDR3 has 14 residues. The germline V gene encodes CDR1 SEHNR and CDR2 FQNEAQ (reference sequence). V was pared by 1 base and J by 6 bases, with 13 bases between. CDR3 amino acids: CASSLGPGLGEQYF. The CDR3 nucleotides are TGTGCCAGCAGCTTAGGACCAGGTTTGGGCGAGCAGTACTTC.

This clonotype was recorded a few times. The chain combines TRBV5-6 with TRBJ2-5; 9 bases are shared with TRBD2. The length of the CDR3 is 15 residues. V lost 4 bases, J lost 5 bases, and 9 bases stayed unmatched. The germline V gene encodes CDR1 SGHDT and CDR2 YYEEEE. CDR3 nucleotides: TGTGCCAGCAGCAGGAGTAGCGGGGGTAGGGAGACCCAGTACTTC. Translated: CASSRSSGGRETQYF.

The gene calls are TRBV27 and TRBJ2-1; 13 positions match TRBD2. This CDR3 is built from 20 residues. Per the germline V gene, CDR1 is MNHEY and CDR2 is SMNVEV (reference sequence). J was trimmed by 9 bases and V by 5 bases; bases with no gene match: 22. The CDR3 coding sequence is TGTGCCAGCAGTCCTCTACCGGGACTAGCGGGGCCTACCGGTCGGAGTGAGCAGTTCTTC. Protein sequence: CASSPLPGLAGPTGRSEQFF.

This clonotype was picked up a small number of times. This chain connects TRBV5-4 to TRBJ1-1, with a tentative D call TRBD1 (5 bases). The length of the CDR3 is 15 residues. V lost 3 bases and J 6 bases, leaving 18 bases between the germline ends. Per germline, CDR1 SGHNT and CDR2 YYREEE (reference sequence). CDR3 DNA: TGTGCCAGCAGCTCAGCTCCGACAGTTGGCCCTGAAGCTTTCTTT. Protein: CASSSAPTVGPEAFF. Full variable domain (remainder filled in from reference TRBV5-4 and TRBJ1-1): ETGVTQSPTHLIKTRGQQVTLRCSSQSGHNTVSWYQQALGQGPQFIFQYYREEENGRGNFPPRFSGLQFPNYSSELNVNALELDDSALYLCASSSAPTVGPEAFFGQGTRLTVV.

This clonotype was counted many times. The V and J genes are TRBV7-9 and TRBJ2-7; weak D call: TRBD1 (5 bases). CDR1 and CDR2 (germline): SEHNR, FQNEAQ (reference sequence). V lost 5 bases, J lost 2 bases, and 7 bases lay in between. This CDR3 is built from 12 residues. Here the CDR3 DNA reads TGTGCCAGCAGCCCGGACACCTACGAGCAGTACTTC. Amino acid sequence: CASSPDTYEQYF.

About this clonotype: The junction and the germline gene differ at one end; a read error may be behind it. V usage is TRBV7-2 and J usage is TRBJ2-3, with TRBD2 matching over 7 bases. The CDR3 sequence is 12 residues long. CDR1 and CDR2 (germline): SGHTA, FQGNSA. CDR3 in amino acids: CASSVGPSGWVF. The CDR3 DNA reads TGTGCCAGCAGCGTGGGGCCTAGCGGTTGGGTTTTT. The variable domain in full, completed from reference TRBV7-2 and TRBJ2-3, reads GAGVSQSPSNKVTEKGKDVELRCDPISGHTALYWYRQSLGQGLEFLIYFQGNSAPDKSGLPSDRFSAERTGGSVSTLTIQRTQQEDSAVYLCASSVGPSGWVFGPGTRLTVL.

Worth noting for this clonotype: Mismatch with germline at one junction end may stem from a read error. The chain recombines TRBV7-8 with TRBJ1-5; D is undetermined. Germline CDR1 SGHVS, CDR2 FQNEAQ. This CDR3 comprises 15 residues. The CDR3 region is CASSTRNGVLSPKHF. Here the CDR3 DNA reads TGTGCCAGCAGCACCAGAAATGGGGTTCTGTCGCCCAAGCATTTT.

This clonotype has only a few counts. The rearrangement uses TRBV7-9 and TRBJ2-4; 7 positions agree with TRBD1. Germline loops: CDR1 SEHNR, CDR2 FQNEAQ (reference sequence). With V trimmed by 3 bases and J by 6 bases, 8 bases remained unmatched. The CDR3 contains 15 residues. In DNA form, the CDR3 reads TGTGCCAGCAGCTTTGGACAGGCCGAGGGAAACATTCAGTACTTC. It specifies CASSFGQAEGNIQYF.